These 13 T cell receptor beta chains share one sample of origin, sequenced in a study of shared clonotypes between healthy human individuals. Data came from immunoSEQ multiplex PCR; TCRdb stores just in-frame clones and leaves some out. This table holds around 330,000 clones, approximately 79% found once. What was sequenced was memory CD4+ T cells sorted from blood. This sample's subset: CD45RA-negative fraction. The receptors stem from a man aged 25 to 45 in good health.

This clone was observed a few times. The rearrangement uses TRBV6-5 and TRBJ1-5, with 7 bases lining up with TRBD1. V lost 6 bases, J lost 3 bases, and 5 bases stayed unmatched. CDR3 length: 14 amino acids. Looked up from germline, CDR1 is MNHEY and CDR2 is SVGAGI. The CDR3 here is CASRRTGDNQPQHF. In DNA, the CDR3 is TGTGCCAGCAGGCGCACAGGGGACAATCAGCCCCAGCATTTT.

The chain is built from TRBV9 and TRBJ2-7; 9 bases are shared with TRBD2. CDR1 is SGDLS and CDR2 is YYNGEE in the germline V gene. With V trimmed by 0 bases and J by 5 bases, 6 bases remained unmatched. This CDR3 is 15 amino acids long. In nucleotides, the CDR3 is TGTGCCAGCAGCGTAGGCGGGAGGGCCTCTCACGAGCAGTACTTC. Its translation: CASSVGGRASHEQYF.

The rearrangement links TRBV28 to TRBJ2-2, with D tentatively TRBD2 (5 bases). From germline, CDR1 is MDHEN and CDR2 SYDVKM. CDR3 length: 12 residues. V was clipped by 3 bases and J by 12 bases, with 11 bases between them. In DNA, the CDR3 is TGTGCCAGCAGTTTCTTTCGGGGAAAGCTGTTTTTT. Translation: CASSFFRGKLFF.

The chain is built from TRBV5-1 and TRBJ1-1; D is uncertain. Trimming removed 0 bases from V and 1 base from J, with 4 bases in between. The CDR3 consists of 13 residues. Germline loops: CDR1 SGHRS, CDR2 YFSETQ. The CDR3 DNA sequence: TGCGCCAGCAGCTTGGCAGCGAACACTGAAGCTTTCTTT. Translated: CASSLAANTEAFF.

This clone was seen only once. The rearrangement uses TRBV10-1 and TRBJ2-5; 10 nucleotides align to TRBD2. J was trimmed by 1 base and V by 10 bases; bases with no gene match: 9. CDR1 and CDR2 (germline): WNHNN, SYGVQD (reference sequence). The CDR3 has 15 residues. Here the CDR3 DNA reads TGCGCCACCTCCCAGCGGGAGGGCCTCCAAGAGACCCAGTACTTC. It specifies CATSQREGLQETQYF.

V is TRBV10-3 and J is TRBJ2-1; unclear D gene. There are 14 residues in the CDR3. V was trimmed by 3 bases and J by 4 bases, leaving 10 bases between them. Germline-derived CDR1 and CDR2 are ENHRY and SYGVKD. This chain's CDR3 is CAISEVTTYNEQFF. CDR3 nucleotide sequence: TGTGCCATCAGTGAAGTGACAACTTACAATGAGCAGTTCTTC.

The J gene is TRBJ1-5, the V gene TRBV6-5; D may be TRBD1 (6 bases). With 8 bases removed from V and 4 bases from J, the gap between germline ends came to 12 bases. CDR3 length: 13 residues. The germline CDR1 and CDR2 sequences are MNHEY and SVGAGI. The chain's CDR3 is CASAGDRNQPQHF. The CDR3 coding sequence is TGTGCCAGCGCAGGGGATAGAAATCAGCCCCAGCATTTT.

The genes are TRBV5-1 and TRBJ2-1, with unresolved D. V was trimmed by 4 bases and J by 4 bases, leaving 12 bases between them. Germline CDR1 SGHRS, CDR2 YFSETQ. This CDR3 has 14 amino acids. This CDR3 reads CASSPGPSYNEQFF. The DNA for the CDR3 is TGCGCCAGCAGCCCAGGCCCCTCTTACAATGAGCAGTTCTTC.

The rearrangement links TRBV5-5 to TRBJ1-3; no clear D gene. The germline V gene has CDR1 SGHKS and CDR2 YYEKEE (reference sequence). The CDR3 sequence is 16 residues long. The ends were cut back, 4 bases at V and 1 base at J, with 15 bases in the middle. CDR3 coding DNA: TGTGCCAGCAGCGGACTAGGTCCAGGTTCTGGAAACACCATATATTTT. Translating gives CASSGLGPGSGNTIYF.

This rearrangement joins TRBV6-1 to TRBJ2-7, with D tentatively TRBD1 or TRBD2 (5 bases each). The CDR3 totals 14 residues. Trimming took 10 bases from V and 0 from J, leaving 16 bases between them. The germline V gene has CDR1 MNHNS and CDR2 SASEGT. CDR3 coding DNA: TGTGCCACTTCAGGGACCTTAAGCTCCTACGAGCAGTACTTC. It encodes CATSGTLSSYEQYF.

The V gene is TRBV5-1, the J gene TRBJ2-1; 10 bases match TRBD2. The V segment lost 4 bases and the J segment 4 bases; nucleotides outside the gene matches: 8. In germline, CDR1 is SGHRS, CDR2 YFSETQ. CDR3 size: 16 residues. CDR3 region: CASSPSGTSVYNEQFF. The CDR3 DNA sequence: TGCGCCAGCAGCCCATCCGGGACTAGCGTATACAATGAGCAGTTCTTC.

This chain uses TRBV7-7 with TRBJ2-2, with D perhaps TRBD2 (5 bases). The CDR3 covers 14 residues. The V end was cut by 7 bases, the J end by 1 base, with 10 bases between. Germline V gene sequence: CDR1 SSHAT, CDR2 FNYEAQ (reference sequence). The CDR3 sequence is CASTGNRNTGELFF. CDR3 DNA sequence: TGTGCCAGCACCGGGAACCGGAACACCGGGGAGCTGTTTTTT.

The V call is TRBV7-9, the J call TRBJ1-4; a possible D gene is TRBD1 (5 bases). The CDR3 consists of 16 residues. Trimming cost V 2 bases and J 1 base, with 11 bases left between them. Germline V gene data show CDR1 as SEHNR and CDR2 as FQNEAQ (reference sequence). CDR3 amino acids: CASSLLPGLTNEKLFF. CDR3 DNA: TGTGCCAGCAGCTTACTTCCGGGACTAACTAATGAAAAACTGTTTTTT. Complete variable domain (other parts from reference TRBV7-9 and TRBJ1-4): DTGVSQNPRHKITKRGQNVTFRCDPISEHNRLYWYRQTLGQGPEFLTYFQNEAQLEKSRLLSDRFSAERPKGSFSTLEIQRTEQGDSAMYLCASSLLPGLTNEKLFFGSGTQLSVL.